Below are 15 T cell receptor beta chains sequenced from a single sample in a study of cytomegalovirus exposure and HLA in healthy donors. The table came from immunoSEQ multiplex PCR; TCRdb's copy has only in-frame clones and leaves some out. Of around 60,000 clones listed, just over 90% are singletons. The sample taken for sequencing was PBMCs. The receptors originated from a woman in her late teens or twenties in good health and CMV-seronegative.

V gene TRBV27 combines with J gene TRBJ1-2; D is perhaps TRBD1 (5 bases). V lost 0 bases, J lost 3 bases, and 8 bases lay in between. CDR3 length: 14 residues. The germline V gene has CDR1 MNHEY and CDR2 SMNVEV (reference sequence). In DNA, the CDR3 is TGTGCCAGCAGTTTATCGGTGACAGACTATGGCTACACCTTC. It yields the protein CASSLSVTDYGYTF.

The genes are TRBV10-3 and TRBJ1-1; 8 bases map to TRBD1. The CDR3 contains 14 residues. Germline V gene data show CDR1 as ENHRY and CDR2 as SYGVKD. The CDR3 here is CVTSPGGSPTEAFF. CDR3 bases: TGTGTCACCTCTCCAGGGGGCTCCCCCACTGAAGCTTTCTTT.

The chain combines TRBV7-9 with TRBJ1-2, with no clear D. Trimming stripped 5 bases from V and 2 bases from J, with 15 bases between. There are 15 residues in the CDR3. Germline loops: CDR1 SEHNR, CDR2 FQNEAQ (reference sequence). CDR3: CASSHSGYSNYGYTF. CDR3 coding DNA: TGTGCCAGCAGCCACAGTGGGTACAGCAACTATGGCTACACCTTC.

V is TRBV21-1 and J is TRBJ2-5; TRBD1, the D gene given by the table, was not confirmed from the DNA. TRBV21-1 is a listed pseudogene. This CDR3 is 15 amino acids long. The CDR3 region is CASTDTGLKEETQYF. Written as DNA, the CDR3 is TGTGCCAGCACCGATACTGGGCTAAAGGAAGAGACCCAGTACTTC.

CDR3 sequence (DNA): TGTGCCAGCAGCCCCCTAGCGGGGTCGAACACCGGGGAGCTGTTTTTT. This gives the protein CASSPLAGSNTGELFF. V gene TRBV7-6 combines with J gene TRBJ2-2; TRBD2 matches at 9 bases. With V trimmed by 5 bases and J by 0 bases, 4 bases remained unmatched. This CDR3 is 16 amino acids long. Germline CDR1 reads SGHVS; CDR2 reads FNYEAQ.

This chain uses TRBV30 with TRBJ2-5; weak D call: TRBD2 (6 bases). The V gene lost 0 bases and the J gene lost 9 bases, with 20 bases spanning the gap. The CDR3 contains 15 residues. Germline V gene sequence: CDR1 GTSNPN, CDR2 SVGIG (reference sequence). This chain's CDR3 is CAWSVSDSGEGAQYF. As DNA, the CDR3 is TGTGCCTGGAGTGTAAGTGATAGCGGAGAAGGGGCCCAGTACTTC. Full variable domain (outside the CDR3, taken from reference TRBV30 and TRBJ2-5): SQTIHQWPATLVQPVGSPLSLECTVEGTSNPNLYWYRQAAGRGLQLLFYSVGIGQISSEVPQNLSASRPQDRQFILSSKKLLLSDSGFYLCAWSVSDSGEGAQYFGPGTRLLVL.

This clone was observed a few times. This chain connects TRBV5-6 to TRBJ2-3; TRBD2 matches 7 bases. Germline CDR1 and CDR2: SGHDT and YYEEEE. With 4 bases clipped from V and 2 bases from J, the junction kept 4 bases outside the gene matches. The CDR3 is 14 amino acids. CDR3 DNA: TGTGCCAGCAGCCCGACTAGCTACACAGATACGCAGTATTTT. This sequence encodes CASSPTSYTDTQYF.

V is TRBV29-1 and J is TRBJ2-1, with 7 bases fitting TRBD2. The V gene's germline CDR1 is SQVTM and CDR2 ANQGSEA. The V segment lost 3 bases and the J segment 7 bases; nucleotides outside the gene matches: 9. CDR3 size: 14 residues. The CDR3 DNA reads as TGCAGCGTTGAGCGTGGGAGGGCCGGGAATGAGCAGTTCTTC. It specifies CSVERGRAGNEQFF.

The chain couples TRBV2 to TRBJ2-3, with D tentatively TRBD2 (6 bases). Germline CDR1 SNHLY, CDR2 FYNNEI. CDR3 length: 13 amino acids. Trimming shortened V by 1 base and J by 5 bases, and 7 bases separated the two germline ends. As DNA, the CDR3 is TGTGCCAGCAGTGAAGTGGGAGGAGATACGCAGTATTTT. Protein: CASSEVGGDTQYF.

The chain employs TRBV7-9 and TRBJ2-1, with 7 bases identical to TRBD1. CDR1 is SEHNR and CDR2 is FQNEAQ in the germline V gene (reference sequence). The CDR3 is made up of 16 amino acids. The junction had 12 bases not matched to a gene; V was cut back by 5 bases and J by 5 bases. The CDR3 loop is CASSQGGRRLNNEQFF. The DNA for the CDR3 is TGTGCCAGCAGCCAAGGGGGCAGGCGCTTAAACAATGAGCAGTTCTTC.

The CDR3 DNA reads as TGTGCCAGCCGGGAGGGGTTCGGCACTGAAGCTTTCTTT. It specifies CASREGFGTEAFF. The chain employs TRBV25-1 and TRBJ1-1; D perhaps matches TRBD1 (5 bases). There are 13 residues in the CDR3. Germline values: CDR1 MGHDK, CDR2 SYGVNS. Trimming stripped 8 bases from V and 4 bases from J, with 14 bases between.

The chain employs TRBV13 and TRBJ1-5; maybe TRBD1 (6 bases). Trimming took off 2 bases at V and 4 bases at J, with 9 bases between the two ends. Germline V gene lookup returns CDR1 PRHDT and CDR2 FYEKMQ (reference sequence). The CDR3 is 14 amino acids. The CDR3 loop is CASSLTGSNQPQHF. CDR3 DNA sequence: TGTGCCAGCAGCTTAACAGGGTCGAATCAGCCCCAGCATTTT.

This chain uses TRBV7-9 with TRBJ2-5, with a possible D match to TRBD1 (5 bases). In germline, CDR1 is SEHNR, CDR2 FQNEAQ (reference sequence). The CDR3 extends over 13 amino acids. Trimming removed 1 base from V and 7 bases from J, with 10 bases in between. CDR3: CASSLDQGGTQYF. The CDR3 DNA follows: TGTGCCAGCAGCTTAGATCAGGGCGGGACCCAGTACTTC.

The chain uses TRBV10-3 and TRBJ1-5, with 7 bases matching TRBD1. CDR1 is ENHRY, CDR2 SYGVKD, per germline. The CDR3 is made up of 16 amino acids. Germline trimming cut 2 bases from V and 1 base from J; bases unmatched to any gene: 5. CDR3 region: CAISEGDRASNQPQHF. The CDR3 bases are TGTGCCATCAGTGAGGGAGACAGGGCAAGCAATCAGCCCCAGCATTTT.

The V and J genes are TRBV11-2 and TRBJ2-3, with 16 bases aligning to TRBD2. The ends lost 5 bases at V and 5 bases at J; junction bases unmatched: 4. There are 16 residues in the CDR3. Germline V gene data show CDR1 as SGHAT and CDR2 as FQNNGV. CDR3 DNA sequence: TGTGCCAGCAGCGAGGGGACTAGCGGGGGGGGAGATACGCAGTATTTT. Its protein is CASSEGTSGGGDTQYF.